The T cell receptor beta chain described here comes from a study of beta chain features in type 1 diabetes. The CDR3 totals 13 residues. The ends were cut back, 6 bases at V and 7 bases at J, with 19 bases in the middle. CDR1 is SQVTM, CDR2 ANQGSEA, per germline. With respect to this clone: What it binds is not known.

The sequenced template was cDNA made from the entire isolated RNA. The protocol was immunoSEQ multiplex PCR, while the TCRdb copy is restricted to in-frame clones and leaves out a portion. This table has roughly 700,000 clones, around 15% appearing once. Findings and caveats of the study: TCRB CDR3s from Type 1 diabetes patients were moderately but significantly shorter in all four CD4+ subsets.

The sequence derives from a man between 18 and 35 years old with type 1 diabetes. The specimen sequenced was naive CD4+ T cells from blood. V is TRBV29-1 and J is TRBJ2-7; the D gene is possibly TRBD1 (6 bases). The CDR3 coding sequence is TGCAGCGTCGCCCCGGACAGTCTGGGAGAGCAGTACTTC. Its translation: CSVAPDSLGEQYF.